This is a list of T cell receptor beta chains from one sample in a study of blood T cell repertoires in COVID-19. Produced via immunoSEQ multiplex PCR; TCRdb's table is partial and in-frame only. This sample has 130,000 or so clones, with 70% to 90% found just once. Sequencing was carried out using peripheral blood. These receptors were taken from a middle-aged man with acute or convalescent COVID-19. CDR3s include the opening cysteine and the closing phenylalanine or tryptophan.

j_gene: TRBJ1-4
v_gene: TRBV7-9
CDR3aa: CASSLSTGTVNEKLFF

j_gene: TRBJ1-2
v_gene: TRBV7-2
CDR3aa: CASSIPGGSLGSQGYTF

j_gene: TRBJ2-7
v_gene: TRBV5-4
CDR3aa: CASSLETGASYEQYF

j_gene: TRBJ1-3
v_gene: TRBV27
CDR3aa: CASSPLQGGGNTIYF

j_gene: TRBJ2-2
v_gene: TRBV6-5
CDR3aa: CASSYQGGDGELFF

j_gene: TRBJ1-5
v_gene: TRBV24-1
CDR3aa: CATSDATGVQPQHF

j_gene: TRBJ2-4
v_gene: TRBV27
CDR3aa: CASSATDSKNIQYF

j_gene: TRBJ1-2
v_gene: TRBV24-1
CDR3aa: CATSDSGRVSGYTF

j_gene: TRBJ1-2
v_gene: TRBV5-1
CDR3aa: CASSPGVTYGYTF

j_gene: TRBJ2-7
v_gene: TRBV27
CDR3aa: CASSNRDRGYNEQYF

j_gene: TRBJ2-7
v_gene: TRBV30
CDR3aa: CAWSVGTGWGTYEQYF

j_gene: TRBJ2-7
v_gene: TRBV5-1
CDR3aa: CASSLDSEQYF

j_gene: TRBJ1-5
v_gene: TRBV27
CDR3aa: CASRGRGNNQPQHF

j_gene: TRBJ1-2
v_gene: TRBV20-1
CDR3aa: CSASPGAGHSF

j_gene: TRBJ1-5
v_gene: TRBV7-2
CDR3aa: CASSLHNSGKQPQHF

j_gene: TRBJ2-1
v_gene: TRBV20-1
CDR3aa: CSASLAGSSYNEQFF

j_gene: TRBJ2-5
v_gene: TRBV9
CDR3aa: CASSVGQPQETQYF

j_gene: TRBJ2-6
v_gene: TRBV3-1/TRBV3-2
CDR3aa: CASSHKIGLAGNPGANVLTF

j_gene: TRBJ2-5
v_gene: TRBV7-2
CDR3aa: CASSLDGRSQETQYF

j_gene: TRBJ2-1
v_gene: TRBV15
CDR3aa: CATSRDRLWTANSSYNEQFF

j_gene: TRBJ1-2
v_gene: TRBV9
CDR3aa: CASSVGQGAWDGYTF

j_gene: TRBJ2-3
v_gene: TRBV3-1/TRBV3-2
CDR3aa: CASSQERGRTDTQYF

j_gene: TRBJ2-3
v_gene: TRBV11-3
CDR3aa: CASSLGQGTGTQYF

j_gene: TRBJ2-7
v_gene: TRBV4-1
CDR3aa: CASSHWTSEDEQYF

j_gene: TRBJ2-7
v_gene: TRBV10-3
CDR3aa: CAIRGNQGPNYEQYF

j_gene: TRBJ2-7
v_gene: TRBV4-1
CDR3aa: CASSQAGTGPFEQYF

j_gene: TRBJ2-7
v_gene: TRBV19
CDR3aa: CASSIKRERGYEQYF

j_gene: TRBJ2-7
v_gene: TRBV5-5
CDR3aa: CASSLAGLASYEQYF

j_gene: TRBJ2-1
v_gene: TRBV5-1
CDR3aa: CASSLGRDGNEQFF

j_gene: TRBJ2-1
v_gene: TRBV12-5
CDR3aa: CASGLVSSYNEQFF

j_gene: TRBJ2-1
v_gene: TRBV27
CDR3aa: CAIAGTRNNEQFF

j_gene: TRBJ1-2
v_gene: TRBV27
CDR3aa: CASSPTRQGRAGYTF

j_gene: TRBJ2-1
v_gene: TRBV9
CDR3aa: CASTTGSPYNEQFF

j_gene: TRBJ1-5
v_gene: TRBV28
CDR3aa: CASYPRTGDNQPQHF

j_gene: TRBJ1-2
v_gene: TRBV10-3
CDR3aa: CAISEADGYTF

j_gene: TRBJ2-2
v_gene: TRBV4-3
CDR3aa: CASSLRVALGGELFF

j_gene: TRBJ1-5
v_gene: TRBV5-6
CDR3aa: CASSLAGGNQPQHF

j_gene: TRBJ1-4
v_gene: TRBV29-1
CDR3aa: CSVDPGQGGEKLFF

j_gene: TRBJ2-5
v_gene: TRBV3-1/TRBV3-2
CDR3aa: CASSGTASQETQYF

j_gene: TRBJ2-7
v_gene: TRBV5-1
CDR3aa: CASSLGRSSYEQYF

j_gene: TRBJ2-1
v_gene: TRBV19
CDR3aa: CASSRSALLLAVANEQFF

j_gene: TRBJ1-1
v_gene: TRBV30
CDR3aa: CAWSVSRDRGLRGNTEAFF

j_gene: TRBJ2-1
v_gene: TRBV18
CDR3aa: CASSPETEYNEQFF

j_gene: TRBJ2-2
v_gene: TRBV19
CDR3aa: CASSRRTSGSPGELFF

j_gene: TRBJ2-7
v_gene: TRBV6-1
CDR3aa: CASSEGLSTGYMAYEQYF

j_gene: TRBJ1-2
v_gene: TRBV10-2
CDR3aa: CASSESSLGGSYGYTF

j_gene: TRBJ1-2
v_gene: TRBV30
CDR3aa: CAWTRTGTYGYTF

j_gene: TRBJ1-1
v_gene: TRBV6-5
CDR3aa: CASRDSNMNTEAFF

j_gene: TRBJ1-6
v_gene: TRBV6-6
CDR3aa: CASSYAGNSPLHF

j_gene: TRBJ2-1
v_gene: TRBV9
CDR3aa: CASSVSGSSYNEQFF

j_gene: TRBJ1-4
v_gene: TRBV2
CDR3aa: CASSRDSATNEKLFF

j_gene: TRBJ2-7
v_gene: TRBV5-1
CDR3aa: CASSFSGQGPYEQYF

j_gene: TRBJ2-7
v_gene: TRBV7-3
CDR3aa: CASSFGPGVRNEQYF

j_gene: TRBJ2-1
v_gene: TRBV7-8
CDR3aa: CASSFGGPVNEQFF

j_gene: TRBJ2-3
v_gene: TRBV30
CDR3aa: CAWSVSGRSTDTQYF

j_gene: TRBJ1-2
v_gene: TRBV12-3/TRBV12-4
CDR3aa: CASSSRGGYTF

j_gene: TRBJ1-5
v_gene: TRBV6-5
CDR3aa: CASTAGFDQPQHF

j_gene: TRBJ1-2
v_gene: TRBV6-6
CDR3aa: CASSYGFQGVGYTF

j_gene: TRBJ2-5
v_gene: TRBV7-2
CDR3aa: CASTRGAGETQYF